A few counts support the clone carrying this TCR beta chain. Antigen: not known. RNA transcripts provided the source from which TCR beta CDR3 regions were amplified. HTBI primers were used for first-round RT-PCR of the TCR CDR3. TCRdb redid the calling of the multiplex PCR reads with MiXCR, one entry per CDR3 protein. The sample shows about 600,000 distinct CDR3 sequences, roughly 15% of them seen only once. The data belong to a study of T cells in Graves' hyperthyroidism and ophthalmopathy. Study overall: Peripheral blood samples were taken at initial diagnosis, prior to any treatment.

General study findings and limits: Prediction of ophthalmopathy progression came a median approximately 6.6 months pre-onset.

Germline CDR1 reads SGHTA; CDR2 reads FQGTGA. The CDR3 contains 15 residues. V was shortened by 0 bases and J by 1 base, with 8 bases between the two germline ends. Clinical symptoms, serum thyroxine, TRAb, thyroid ultrasound and orbital computed tomography informed diagnoses. PBMCs were obtained from about 10 ml fresh peripheral blood. Sequenced input: blood. This receptor was identified in a woman aged 40 to 50 with Graves' ophthalmopathy. The chain uses TRBV7-3 and TRBJ2-3; tentative D call: TRBD2 (6 bases). Here the CDR3 reads CASSLTAGRTDTQYF. CDR3 nucleotide sequence: TGTGCCAGCAGCTTAACGGCGGGGCGCACAGATACGCAGTATTTT.